One TCR beta chain is described in this entry. The antigen is unknown. The data originate from a study of shared clonotypes between healthy human individuals. Study-level background: Plates per donor: three CD4 naive, three CD4 memory, two CD8 naive, one CD8 memory.

Deep-level settings were used for running the assay. TCRdb's table, derived via immunoSEQ multiplex PCR, lists solely in-frame clones and lacks some. The profile covers approximately 600,000 clones, with about 95% appearing a single time and approximately 0.11% taken by the ten largest. In the naive CD8 group, cells lacked CD45RO and were positively selected for CCR7, so terminally differentiated effector memory CD45RA+ cells were left out. Overall study results and limits: Relative to clonotypes present in all four donors, those not shared had lower generation probabilities. Among the subsets, naive ones generally showed larger estimated richness than memory ones.

The TCR originated in a woman in her twenties or thirties in good health. The sequencing input was naive CD8+ T cells sorted from blood.

As DNA, the CDR3 is TGTGCCAGTAGTATAGATCGCGAAGGGTGGGGGAACACTGAAGCTTTCTTT. The encoded protein is CASSIDREGWGNTEAFF. V and J are TRBV19 and TRBJ1-1; no clear D gene. With 0 bases removed from V and 1 base from J, the gap between germline ends came to 15 bases. CDR3 size: 17 residues. Germline V CDR1 and CDR2: LNHDA, SQIVND (reference sequence).